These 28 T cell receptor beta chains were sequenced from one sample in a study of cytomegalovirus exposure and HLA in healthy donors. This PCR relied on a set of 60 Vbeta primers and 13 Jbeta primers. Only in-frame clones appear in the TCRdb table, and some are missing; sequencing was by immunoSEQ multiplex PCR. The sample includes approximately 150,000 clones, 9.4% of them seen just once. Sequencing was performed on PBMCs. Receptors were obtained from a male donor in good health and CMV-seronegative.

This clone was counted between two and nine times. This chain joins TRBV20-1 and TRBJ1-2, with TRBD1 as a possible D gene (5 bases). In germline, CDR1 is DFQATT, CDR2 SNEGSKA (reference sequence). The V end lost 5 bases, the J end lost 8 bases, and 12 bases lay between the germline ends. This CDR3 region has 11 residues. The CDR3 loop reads CSAVQGDGYTF. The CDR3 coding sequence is TGCAGTGCTGTCCAGGGTGACGGCTACACCTTC.

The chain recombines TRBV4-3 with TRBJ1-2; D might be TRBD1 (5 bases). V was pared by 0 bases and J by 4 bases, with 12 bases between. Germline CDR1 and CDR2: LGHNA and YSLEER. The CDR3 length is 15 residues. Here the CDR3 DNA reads TGCGCCAGCAGCCAAGATCTCGGGGGGGGCTATGGCTACACCTTC. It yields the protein CASSQDLGGGYGYTF.

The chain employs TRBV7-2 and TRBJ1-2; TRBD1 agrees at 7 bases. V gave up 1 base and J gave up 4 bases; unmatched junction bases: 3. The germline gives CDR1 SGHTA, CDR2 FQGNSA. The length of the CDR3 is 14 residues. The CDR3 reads CASSLDRGRYGYTF. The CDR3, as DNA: TGTGCCAGCAGCTTAGACAGGGGTCGCTATGGCTACACCTTC.

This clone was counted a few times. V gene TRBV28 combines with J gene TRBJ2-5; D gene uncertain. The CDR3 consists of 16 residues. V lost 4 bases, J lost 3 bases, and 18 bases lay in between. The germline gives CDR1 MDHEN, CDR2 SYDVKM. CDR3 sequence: CASSSLVENQKETQYF. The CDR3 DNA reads TGTGCCAGCAGTTCCCTTGTAGAGAATCAAAAAGAGACCCAGTACTTC.

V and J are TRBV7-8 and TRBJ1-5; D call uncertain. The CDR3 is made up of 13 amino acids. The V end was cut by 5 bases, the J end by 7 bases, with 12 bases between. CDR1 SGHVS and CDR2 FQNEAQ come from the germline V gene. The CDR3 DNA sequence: TGTGCCAGCAGCCCATCGGGGTACCAGCCCCAGCATTTT. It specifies CASSPSGYQPQHF.

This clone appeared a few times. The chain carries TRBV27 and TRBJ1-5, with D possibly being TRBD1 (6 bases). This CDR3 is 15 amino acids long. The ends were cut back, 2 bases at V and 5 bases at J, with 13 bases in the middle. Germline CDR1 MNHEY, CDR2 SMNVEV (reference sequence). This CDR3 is CASSLSPGAHQPQHF. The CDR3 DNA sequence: TGTGCCAGCAGTTTAAGCCCAGGGGCCCATCAGCCCCAGCATTTT.

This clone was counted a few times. This CDR3 is CSVGPTAGRRTGYTF. The CDR3 DNA is TGCAGCGTCGGACCTACCGCAGGGAGGAGGACTGGCTACACCTTC. V and J are TRBV29-1 and TRBJ1-2, with D possibly matching TRBD1 (5 bases). The CDR3 has 15 residues. Deletions cut 6 bases from V and 7 bases from J, with 24 bases between. CDR1 is SQVTM, CDR2 ANQGSEA, per germline.

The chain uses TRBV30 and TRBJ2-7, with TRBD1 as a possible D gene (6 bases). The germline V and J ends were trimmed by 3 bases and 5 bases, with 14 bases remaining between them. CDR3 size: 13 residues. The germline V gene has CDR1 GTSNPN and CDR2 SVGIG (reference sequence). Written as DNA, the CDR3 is TGTGCCTGGAGCCGTACAGGGTACCACGAGCAGTACTTC. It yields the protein CAWSRTGYHEQYF.

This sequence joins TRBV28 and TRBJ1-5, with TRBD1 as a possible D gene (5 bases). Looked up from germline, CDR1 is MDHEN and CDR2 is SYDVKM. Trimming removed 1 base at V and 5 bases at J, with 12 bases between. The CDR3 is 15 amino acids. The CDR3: CASSLSRQTYQPQHF. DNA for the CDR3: TGTGCCAGCAGTTTATCCAGACAGACCTATCAGCCCCAGCATTTT.

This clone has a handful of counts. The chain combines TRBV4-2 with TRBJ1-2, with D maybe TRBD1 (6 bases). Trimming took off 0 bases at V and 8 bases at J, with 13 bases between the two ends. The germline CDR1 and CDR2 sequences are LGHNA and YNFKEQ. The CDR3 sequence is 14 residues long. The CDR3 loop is CASSQDPQGRGYTF. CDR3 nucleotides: TGTGCCAGCAGCCAAGATCCCCAGGGGAGAGGCTACACCTTC.

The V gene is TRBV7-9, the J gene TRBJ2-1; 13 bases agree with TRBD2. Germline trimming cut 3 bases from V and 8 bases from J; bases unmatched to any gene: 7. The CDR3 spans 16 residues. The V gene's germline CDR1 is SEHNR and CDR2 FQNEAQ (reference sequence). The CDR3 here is CASSFALAGGPDEQFF. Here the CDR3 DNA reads TGTGCCAGCAGCTTCGCACTAGCGGGAGGGCCAGATGAGCAGTTCTTC.

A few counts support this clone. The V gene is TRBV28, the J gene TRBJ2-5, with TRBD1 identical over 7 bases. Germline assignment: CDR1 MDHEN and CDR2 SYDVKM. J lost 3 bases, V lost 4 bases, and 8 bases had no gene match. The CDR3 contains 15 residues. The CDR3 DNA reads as TGTGCCAGCAGTTCCGGCCCCGGACAGGAAGAGACCCAGTACTTC. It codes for CASSSGPGQEETQYF.

CDR3 bases: TGTGCCAGCCGGGAGTGGGGGACAGGAACCCGGCCTAATCAGCCCCAGCATTTT. Residues: CASREWGTGTRPNQPQHF. The chain is built from TRBV27 and TRBJ1-5; TRBD1 matches 8 bases. The CDR3 length is 18 residues. Trimming at V came to 8 bases and at J to 4 bases, leaving 19 bases not matched to a gene. Germline CDR1 MNHEY, CDR2 SMNVEV (reference sequence).

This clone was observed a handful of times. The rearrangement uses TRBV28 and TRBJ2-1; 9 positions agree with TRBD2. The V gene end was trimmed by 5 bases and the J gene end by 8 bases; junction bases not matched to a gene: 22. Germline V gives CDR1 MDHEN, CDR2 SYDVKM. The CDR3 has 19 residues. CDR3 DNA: TGTGCCAGCAGTCCCAATTTCCGTAGCGGGAGCGATCCGGCCGATGAGCAGTTCTTC. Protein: CASSPNFRSGSDPADEQFF.

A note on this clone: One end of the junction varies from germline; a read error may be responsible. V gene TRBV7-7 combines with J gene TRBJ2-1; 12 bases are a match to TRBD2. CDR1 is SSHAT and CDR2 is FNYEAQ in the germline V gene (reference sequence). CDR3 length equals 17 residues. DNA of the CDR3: TGTGCTAGCAGCTCAAGGACTAGCGGGGCCTTCTACAATGAGCAGTTCTTC. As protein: CASSSRTSGAFYNEQFF.

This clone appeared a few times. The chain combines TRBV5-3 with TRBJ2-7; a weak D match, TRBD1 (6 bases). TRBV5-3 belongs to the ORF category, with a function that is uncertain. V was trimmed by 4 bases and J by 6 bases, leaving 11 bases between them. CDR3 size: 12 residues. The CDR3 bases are TGTGCCAGAAGCCCCCCAGGGGTCGAGCAGTACTTC. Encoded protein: CARSPPGVEQYF.

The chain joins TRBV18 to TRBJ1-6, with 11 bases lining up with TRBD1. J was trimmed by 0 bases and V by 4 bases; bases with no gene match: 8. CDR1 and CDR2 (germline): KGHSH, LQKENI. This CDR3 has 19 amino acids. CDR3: CASSLIRDRGSSYNSPLHF. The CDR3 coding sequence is TGTGCCAGCTCACTTATCCGGGACAGGGGGAGCTCCTATAATTCACCCCTCCACTTT. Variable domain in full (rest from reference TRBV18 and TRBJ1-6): NAGVMQNPRHLVRRRGQEARLRCSPMKGHSHVYWYRQLPEEGLKFMVYLQKENIIDESGMPKERFSAEFPKEGPSILRIQQVVRGDSAAYFCASSLIRDRGSSYNSPLHFGNGTRLTVT.

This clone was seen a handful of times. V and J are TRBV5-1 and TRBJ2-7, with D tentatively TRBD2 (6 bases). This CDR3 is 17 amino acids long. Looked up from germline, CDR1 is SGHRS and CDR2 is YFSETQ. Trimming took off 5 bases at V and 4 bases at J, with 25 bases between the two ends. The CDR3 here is CASRGGGPGRDLYEQYF. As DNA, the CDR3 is TGCGCCAGCAGGGGAGGTGGACCAGGCAGGGATTTGTACGAGCAGTACTTC.

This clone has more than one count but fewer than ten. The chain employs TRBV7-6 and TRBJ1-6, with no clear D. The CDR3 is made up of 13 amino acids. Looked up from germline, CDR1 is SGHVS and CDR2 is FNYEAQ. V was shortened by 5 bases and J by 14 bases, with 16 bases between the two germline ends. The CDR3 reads CASSPGGSGTLHF. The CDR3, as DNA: TGTGCCAGCAGCCCTGGAGGGTCCGGTACCCTCCACTTT.

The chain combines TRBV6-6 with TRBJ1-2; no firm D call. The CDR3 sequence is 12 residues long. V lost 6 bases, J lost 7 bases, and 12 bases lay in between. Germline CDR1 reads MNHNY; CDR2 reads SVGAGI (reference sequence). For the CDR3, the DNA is TGTGCCAGCAGACCCCCCCGGTCTGGCTACACCTTC. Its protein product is CASRPPRSGYTF.

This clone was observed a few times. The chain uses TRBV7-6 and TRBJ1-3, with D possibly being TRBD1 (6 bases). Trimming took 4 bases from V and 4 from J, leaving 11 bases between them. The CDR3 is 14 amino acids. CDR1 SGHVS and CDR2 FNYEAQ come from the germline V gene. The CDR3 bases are TGTGCCAGCAGCTCTAGAGGACAGGGAAACACCATATATTTT. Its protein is CASSSRGQGNTIYF.

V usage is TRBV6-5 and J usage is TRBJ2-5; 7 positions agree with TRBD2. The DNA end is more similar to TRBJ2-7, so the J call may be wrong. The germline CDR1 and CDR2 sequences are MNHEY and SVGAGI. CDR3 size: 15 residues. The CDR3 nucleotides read TGTGCCAGCAGTTACTCGGGACTAAACTCCTACGAGCAGTACTTC. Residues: CASSYSGLNSYEQYF.

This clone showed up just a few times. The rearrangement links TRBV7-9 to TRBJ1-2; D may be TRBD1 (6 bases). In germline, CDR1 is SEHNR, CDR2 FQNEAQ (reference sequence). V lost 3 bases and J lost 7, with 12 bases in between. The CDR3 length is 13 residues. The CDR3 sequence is CASSFTGNSGYTF. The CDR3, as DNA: TGTGCCAGCAGCTTCACAGGGAATAGTGGCTACACCTTC.

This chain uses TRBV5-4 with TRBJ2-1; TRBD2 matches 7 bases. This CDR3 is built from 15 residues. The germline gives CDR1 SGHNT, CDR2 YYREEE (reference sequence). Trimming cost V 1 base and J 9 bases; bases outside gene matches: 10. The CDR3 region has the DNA TGTGCCAGCAGCTTGAGTATAGGACTAGGTGGTGAGCAGTTCTTC. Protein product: CASSLSIGLGGEQFF.

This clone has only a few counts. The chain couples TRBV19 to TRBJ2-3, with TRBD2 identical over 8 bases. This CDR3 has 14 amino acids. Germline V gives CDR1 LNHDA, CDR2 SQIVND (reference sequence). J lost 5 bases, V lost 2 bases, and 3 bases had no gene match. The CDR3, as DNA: TGTGCCAGTAGTATAACTAGCGGACGAGATACGCAGTATTTT. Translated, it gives CASSITSGRDTQYF. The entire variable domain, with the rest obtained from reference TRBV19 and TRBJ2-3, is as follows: DGGITQSPKYLFRKEGQNVTLSCEQNLNHDAMYWYRQDPGQGLRLIYYSQIVNDFQKGDIAEGYSVSREKKESFPLTVTSAQKNPTAFYLCASSITSGRDTQYFGPGTRLTVL.

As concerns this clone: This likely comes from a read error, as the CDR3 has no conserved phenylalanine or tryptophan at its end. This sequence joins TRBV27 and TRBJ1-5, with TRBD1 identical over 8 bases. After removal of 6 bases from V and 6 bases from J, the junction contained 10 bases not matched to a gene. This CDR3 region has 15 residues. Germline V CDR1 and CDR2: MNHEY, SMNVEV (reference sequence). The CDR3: CASRSDRASAQPQHV. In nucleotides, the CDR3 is TGTGCCAGCAGATCGGACAGGGCGAGTGCTCAGCCCCAGCATGTT.

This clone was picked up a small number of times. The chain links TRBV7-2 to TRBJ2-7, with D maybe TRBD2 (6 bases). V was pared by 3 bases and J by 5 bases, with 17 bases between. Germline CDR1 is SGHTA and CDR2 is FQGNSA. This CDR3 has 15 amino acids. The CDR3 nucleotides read TGTGCCAGCAGCTTTAGGAGGGACCCTCGAAACGAGCAGTACTTC. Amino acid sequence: CASSFRRDPRNEQYF.

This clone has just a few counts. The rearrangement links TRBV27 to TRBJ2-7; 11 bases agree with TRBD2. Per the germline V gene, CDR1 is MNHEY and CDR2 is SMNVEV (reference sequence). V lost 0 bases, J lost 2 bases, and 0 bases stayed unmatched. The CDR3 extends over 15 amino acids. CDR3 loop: CASSLSTSGAYEQYF. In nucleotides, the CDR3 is TGTGCCAGCAGTTTATCGACTAGCGGGGCCTACGAGCAGTACTTC.